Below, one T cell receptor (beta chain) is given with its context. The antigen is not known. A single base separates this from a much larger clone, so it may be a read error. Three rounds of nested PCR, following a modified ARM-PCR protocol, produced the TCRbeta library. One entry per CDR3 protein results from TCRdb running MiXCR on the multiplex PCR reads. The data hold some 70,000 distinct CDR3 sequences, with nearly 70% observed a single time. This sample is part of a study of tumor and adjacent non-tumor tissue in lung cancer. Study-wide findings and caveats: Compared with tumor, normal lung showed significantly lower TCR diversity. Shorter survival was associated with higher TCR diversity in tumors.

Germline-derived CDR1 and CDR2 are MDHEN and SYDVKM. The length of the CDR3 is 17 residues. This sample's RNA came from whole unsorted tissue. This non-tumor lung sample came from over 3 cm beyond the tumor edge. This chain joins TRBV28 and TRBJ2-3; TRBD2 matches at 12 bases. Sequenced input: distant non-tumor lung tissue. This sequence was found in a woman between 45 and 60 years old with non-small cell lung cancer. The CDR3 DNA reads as TGTGCCAACAGTTTACGAGCTAGCGGGAGGGGATGGGATACGCAGTATTTT. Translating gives CANSLRASGRGWDTQYF.